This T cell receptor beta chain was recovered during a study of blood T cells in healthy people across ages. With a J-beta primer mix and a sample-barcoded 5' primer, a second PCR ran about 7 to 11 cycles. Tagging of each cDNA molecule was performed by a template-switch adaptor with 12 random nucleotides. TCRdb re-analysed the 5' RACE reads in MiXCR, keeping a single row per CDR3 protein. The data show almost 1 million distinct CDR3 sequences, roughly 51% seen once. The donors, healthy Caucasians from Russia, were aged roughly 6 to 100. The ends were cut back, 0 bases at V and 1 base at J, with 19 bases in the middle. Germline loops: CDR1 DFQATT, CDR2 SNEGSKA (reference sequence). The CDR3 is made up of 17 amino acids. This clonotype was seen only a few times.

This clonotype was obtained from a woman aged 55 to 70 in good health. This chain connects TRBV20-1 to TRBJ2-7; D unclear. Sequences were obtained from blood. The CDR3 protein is CSARDLRPGEMSYEQYF. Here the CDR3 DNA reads TGCAGTGCTAGAGATCTTAGGCCCGGAGAGATGTCCTACGAGCAGTACTTC.